This T cell receptor (beta chain) originates from a study of CXCR3-negative and CXCR3-positive naive CD8 T cells. Libraries were UMI-labeled 5' RACE TRB cDNA. After re-calling the 5' RACE reads, TCRdb lists one entry per CDR3 protein, DNA absent. The sample has about 120,000 distinct CDR3 sequences. Study-wide findings and caveats: Comparison of naive cells showed more hydrophobic TRB CDR3s in CXCR3-positive than in CXCR3-negative naive cells. The study inferred TCR strength from TRB CDR3 properties and found comparable surface CD5 between naive subsets.

Regarding this clonotype: Its cognate antigen is unknown.

A CD45RO-CCR7+CD27+CD95- phenotype identified naive CD8+ T cells. CDR1 and CDR2 from the germline V gene are SGHNT and YYREEE (reference sequence). This CDR3 region has 14 residues. The gene calls are TRBV5-4 and TRBJ2-7; TCRdb outputs TRBD1, but without DNA this stays unchecked. The specimen sequenced was naive CXCR3+ CD8+ T cells from blood. Described subset: CD45RO-CCR7+CD27+CD95- naive CD8+ T cells expressing CXCR3 (TNR3+). The receptor was isolated from a human donor in good health. Some clones in this sample may be carry-over from other donors' samples. The CDR3 sequence: CASSTGTGRAEQYF. Using reference TRBV5-4 and TRBJ2-7 for the parts outside the CDR3, the full variable domain is ETGVTQSPTHLIKTRGQQVTLRCSSQSGHNTVSWYQQALGQGPQFIFQYYREEENGRGNFPPRFSGLQFPNYSSELNVNALELDDSALYLCASSTGTGRAEQYFGPGTRLTVT.